This record concerns one T cell receptor beta chain sequence. This record belongs to a study of blood T cell repertoires in COVID-19. This CDR3 comprises 17 residues. Germline CDR1 and CDR2: LNHDA and SQIVND (reference sequence). V dropped 1 base and J dropped 6; count of bases not matched to a gene: 8. Assay used: immunoSEQ multiplex PCR; TCRdb lists only in-frame clones, some missing. Of around 190,000 clones listed, 80% are singletons. The source of this sequence is a man in his sixties with acute or convalescent COVID-19. J is TRBJ1-6 and V is TRBV19, with 8 bases lining up with TRBD1. The specimen was peripheral blood. CDR3 sequence reads: CASSIGATGVSNSPLHF. In nucleotides, the CDR3 is TGTGCCAGTAGTATAGGGGCGACAGGGGTTAGTAATTCACCCCTCCACTTT. Based on the CDR3 plus reference TRBV19 and TRBJ1-6, the full variable domain is DGGITQSPKYLFRKEGQNVTLSCEQNLNHDAMYWYRQDPGQGLRLIYYSQIVNDFQKGDIAEGYSVSREKKESFPLTVTSAQKNPTAFYLCASSIGATGVSNSPLHFGNGTRLTVT.